A single sample gave rise to the 23 T cell receptor beta chains below, sequenced in a study of cytomegalovirus exposure and HLA in healthy donors. Researchers ran the PCR with 60 Vbeta and 13 Jbeta primers. TCRdb keeps only in-frame clones here, not all; method: immunoSEQ multiplex PCR. The profile shows around 190,000 clones, around four fifths of them singletons. Sequencing used PBMCs. The source is a middle-aged man in good health and CMV-seropositive.

This chain connects TRBV5-1 to TRBJ2-3; 10 bases are a match to TRBD1. The germline V gene encodes CDR1 SGHRS and CDR2 YFSETQ. This CDR3 is 14 amino acids long. Germline trimming cut 6 bases from V and 6 bases from J; bases unmatched to any gene: 7. The CDR3 nucleotides read TGCGCCAGCAACCCGGGACAGGGGTACGATACGCAGTATTTT. This encodes CASNPGQGYDTQYF. Together with reference TRBV5-1 and TRBJ2-3, the CDR3 gives the full variable domain: KAGVTQTPRYLIKTRGQQVTLSCSPISGHRSVSWYQQTPGQGLQFLFEYFSETQRNKGNFPGRFSGRQFSNSRSEMNVSTLELGDSALYLCASNPGQGYDTQYFGPGTRLTVL.

J is TRBJ2-6 and V is TRBV2; 8 bases are a match to TRBD1. This CDR3 comprises 15 residues. The germline V gene has CDR1 SNHLY and CDR2 FYNNEI. V shed 10 bases and J 0 bases; nucleotides not matched to a gene: 5. As DNA, the CDR3 is TGTGCCACTCGACAGGGGAACTCTGGGGCCAACGTCCTGACTTTC. Its protein is CATRQGNSGANVLTF.

J is TRBJ2-3 and V is TRBV5-4; 8 bases fit TRBD2. The CDR3 runs 16 residues. V dropped 3 bases and J dropped 2; count of bases not matched to a gene: 8. Germline CDR1 reads SGHNT; CDR2 reads YYREEE (reference sequence). CDR3 nucleotide sequence: TGTGCCAGCAGCTCGGGACTAGTTAGTTTCACAGATACGCAGTATTTT. It specifies CASSSGLVSFTDTQYF.

The rearrangement uses TRBV7-9 and TRBJ1-4; 7 bases map to TRBD1. Germline V gene sequence: CDR1 SEHNR, CDR2 FQNEAQ (reference sequence). This CDR3 comprises 14 residues. The ends lost 5 bases at V and 7 bases at J; junction bases unmatched: 7. The CDR3 nucleotides read TGTGCCAGCAGCATTAGACAGGGTGGTGAAAAACTGTTTTTT. Its protein is CASSIRQGGEKLFF.

The chain uses TRBV14 and TRBJ2-7; D unclear. V was trimmed by 1 base and J by 2 bases, leaving 9 bases between them. CDR3 length: 14 amino acids. Germline CDR1 reads SGHDN; CDR2 reads FVKESK. The CDR3 loop is CASSQVARTYEQYF. The CDR3 DNA is TGTGCCAGCAGCCAAGTGGCTAGGACCTACGAGCAGTACTTC.

The J gene is TRBJ1-2, the V gene TRBV30; D might be TRBD1 (6 bases). V lost 0 bases to trimming and J lost 6 bases, with 14 bases between them. CDR3 length: 14 amino acids. CDR1 and CDR2 (germline): GTSNPN, SVGIG (reference sequence). CDR3 in DNA: TGTGCCTGGAGTGTAAGGGCAGGGGAGCATGGCTACACCTTC. It codes for CAWSVRAGEHGYTF.

The chain employs TRBV5-1 and TRBJ2-5; 9 bases are shared with TRBD2. The CDR3 is made up of 16 amino acids. Germline V gene sequence: CDR1 SGHRS, CDR2 YFSETQ. The trim removed 0 bases at V and 1 base at J, leaving 4 bases unmatched. This CDR3 is CASSLGLAASQETQYF. The CDR3 DNA is TGCGCCAGCAGCTTGGGACTAGCGGCAAGCCAAGAGACCCAGTACTTC.

In DNA, the CDR3 is TGTGCCAGTAGTATTGCCAGGGTTGGAGATACGCAGTATTTT. Its translation: CASSIARVGDTQYF. The V gene is TRBV19, the J gene TRBJ2-3; D might be TRBD1 (5 bases). From germline, CDR1 is LNHDA and CDR2 SQIVND (reference sequence). Trimming cost V 3 bases and J 5 bases, with 12 bases left between them. The CDR3 consists of 14 residues.

This chain links TRBV5-4 with TRBJ2-7, with 9 bases aligning to TRBD2. The germline V gene has CDR1 SGHNT and CDR2 YYREEE (reference sequence). The CDR3 spans 15 residues. Trimming took 0 bases from V and 2 from J; bases not matched to a gene: 3. The CDR3 nucleotides are TGTGCCAGCAGCTTGGCGACTAGCGGCCCCTACGAGCAGTACTTC. This gives the protein CASSLATSGPYEQYF.

This clone was recorded only once. V is TRBV27 and J is TRBJ2-7; D ambiguous. The germline gives CDR1 MNHEY, CDR2 SMNVEV (reference sequence). The V end lost 6 bases, the J end lost 0 bases, and 21 bases lay between the germline ends. CDR3 size: 17 residues. Here the CDR3 DNA reads TGTGCCAGCAGCCTCCGCCTTTTCCGCGGCAGCTCCTACGAGCAGTACTTC. Its protein is CASSLRLFRGSSYEQYF.

This chain uses TRBV5-1 with TRBJ1-1, with D perhaps TRBD1 (6 bases). This CDR3 is built from 14 residues. The germline CDR1 and CDR2 sequences are SGHRS and YFSETQ. V was pared by 0 bases and J by 5 bases, with 11 bases between. DNA for the CDR3: TGCGCCAGCAGCTTGGAACAGGGAAGGACTGAAGCTTTCTTT. Translation gives CASSLEQGRTEAFF.

The chain combines TRBV27 with TRBJ2-3; D perhaps matches TRBD1 (6 bases). Trimming left V 6 bases short and J 0 bases short, with 13 bases between. This CDR3 spans 15 amino acids. Germline-derived CDR1 and CDR2 are MNHEY and SMNVEV (reference sequence). DNA of the CDR3: TGTGCCAGCAGATTTACAGGGTCGAGCACAGATACGCAGTATTTT. Protein: CASRFTGSSTDTQYF.

The rearrangement uses TRBV27 and TRBJ2-2, with 7 nucleotides matching TRBD1. CDR1 and CDR2 from the germline V gene are MNHEY and SMNVEV (reference sequence). The CDR3 runs 14 residues. The V and J ends lost 3 bases and 4 bases, in that order; junction bases with no gene match: 2. CDR3 nucleotide sequence: TGTGCCAGCAGTTTCTCAGGGGGCACCGGGGAGCTGTTTTTT. Its protein product is CASSFSGGTGELFF.

This sequence joins TRBV29-1 and TRBJ1-2; TRBD1 agrees at 7 bases. V was clipped by 4 bases and J by 7 bases; unmatched bases: 6. The CDR3 sequence is 12 residues long. The germline gives CDR1 SQVTM, CDR2 ANQGSEA. The CDR3 region is CSVGDSLGGYTF. CDR3 DNA: TGCAGCGTTGGGGACAGTTTGGGTGGCTACACCTTC.

The chain joins TRBV4-1 to TRBJ2-3, with 8 bases matching TRBD1. The CDR3 length is 15 residues. The germline gives CDR1 MGHRA, CDR2 YSYEKL. The V and J ends lost 8 bases and 5 bases, in that order; junction bases with no gene match: 12. The CDR3 sequence: CASVLYQGAKDTQYF. Written as DNA, the CDR3 is TGCGCCAGCGTACTGTACCAGGGGGCGAAAGATACGCAGTATTTT.

V and J are TRBV5-1 and TRBJ2-7; 10 bases are shared with TRBD1. With V trimmed by 4 bases and J by 6 bases, 10 bases remained unmatched. The CDR3 length is 15 residues. Per germline, CDR1 SGHRS and CDR2 YFSETQ. This CDR3 is CASSGRGTGVFEQYF. CDR3 nucleotide sequence: TGCGCCAGCAGCGGACGCGGGACAGGGGTTTTCGAGCAGTACTTC.

The V call is TRBV7-9, the J call TRBJ2-7, with D maybe TRBD2 (5 bases). The CDR3 has 14 amino acids. V dropped 5 bases and J dropped 4 bases, with 15 bases sitting between them. Germline V gene sequence: CDR1 SEHNR, CDR2 FQNEAQ (reference sequence). The chain's CDR3 is CASSPTPPGYEQYF. The CDR3 DNA follows: TGTGCCAGCAGCCCCACCCCCCCGGGGTACGAGCAGTACTTC. Complete variable domain (other parts from reference TRBV7-9 and TRBJ2-7): DTGVSQNPRHKITKRGQNVTFRCDPISEHNRLYWYRQTLGQGPEFLTYFQNEAQLEKSRLLSDRFSAERPKGSFSTLEIQRTEQGDSAMYLCASSPTPPGYEQYFGPGTRLTVT.

The genes are TRBV25-1 and TRBJ2-2, with unresolved D. Trimming left V 6 bases short and J 5 bases short, with 4 bases between. Looked up from germline, CDR1 is MGHDK and CDR2 is SYGVNS. The CDR3 spans 11 residues. CDR3 coding DNA: TGTGCCAGCAGCCAAACCGGGGAGCTGTTTTTT. Its translation: CASSQTGELFF.

This sequence joins TRBV18 and TRBJ2-4, with 8 positions matching TRBD1. The CDR3 is 17 amino acids. Germline CDR1 and CDR2: KGHSH and LQKENI. V gave up 1 base and J gave up 1 base; unmatched junction bases: 6. The CDR3 DNA follows: TGTGCCAGCTCACCACTCGGACAGGGTTACGCCAAAAACATTCAGTACTTC. Its protein product is CASSPLGQGYAKNIQYF.

In its sample, this clone was seen once. The rearrangement links TRBV2 to TRBJ2-1; 8 bases map to TRBD2. The CDR3 runs 14 residues. The junction had 5 bases not matched to a gene; V was cut back by 3 bases and J by 7 bases. CDR1 SNHLY and CDR2 FYNNEI come from the germline V gene. The CDR3 protein is CASSDREGRNEQFF. The CDR3 region has the DNA TGTGCCAGCAGTGATCGGGAGGGCCGGAATGAGCAGTTCTTC.

DNA for the CDR3: TGTGCCAGCAGTTACAGGACTAGCGGGAGGGCAGGGCAGTTCTTC. It is translated as CASSYRTSGRAGQFF. The chain carries TRBV6-5 and TRBJ2-1; 15 nucleotides match TRBD2. J lost 12 bases, V lost 2 bases, and 5 bases had no gene match. The CDR3 spans 15 residues. Germline CDR1 is MNHEY and CDR2 is SVGAGI.

The rearrangement joins TRBV27 to TRBJ1-6; 8 nucleotides match TRBD1. The CDR3 is 15 amino acids. CDR1 MNHEY and CDR2 SMNVEV come from the germline V gene (reference sequence). V lost 6 bases, J lost 5 bases, and 6 bases stayed unmatched. The CDR3 sequence is CASRDRAPHNSPLHF. The CDR3 nucleotides read TGTGCCAGCAGGGACAGGGCCCCTCATAATTCACCCCTCCACTTT.

On this clone itself: An end of the junction differs from the germline gene, which may be a read error. V and J are TRBV29-1 and TRBJ1-2, with 7 bases matching TRBD1. The germline CDR1 and CDR2 sequences are SQVTM and ANQGSEA. CDR3 length: 11 amino acids. The CDR3 DNA is TGCAGCGCTGAACGACAGGGTCCCTACACCTTC. It translates to CSAERQGPYTF.